The 29 T cell receptor beta chains below were found in one sample sequenced in a study of blood T cell repertoires in COVID-19. The assay was immunoSEQ multiplex PCR, and TCRdb's table has in-frame clones only and misses some. In the table there are about 190,000 clones, about four fifths of which are singletons. The sequencing sample was made of PBMCs or T cells enriched from blood (not recorded which). The receptors stem from a woman aged 30 to 39 who had been exposed to COVID-19.

J is TRBJ1-4 and V is TRBV3-1 (or the pseudogene TRBV3-2), with a possible D match to TRBD1 (6 bases). The CDR3 runs 18 residues. Germline V gives CDR1 LGHDT, CDR2 YNNKEL (reference sequence). V was cut by 0 bases and J by 0 bases, with 14 bases left in between. The CDR3 DNA is TGTGCCAGCAGCCAAGATTGGGGGACACCTACAACTAATGAAAAACTGTTTTTT. Amino acids: CASSQDWGTPTTNEKLFF.

The chain links TRBV3-1 (or the pseudogene TRBV3-2) to TRBJ2-7; 10 nucleotides line up with TRBD1. This CDR3 is 16 amino acids long. From germline, CDR1 is LGHDT and CDR2 YNNKEL (reference sequence). V trimming: 6 bases; J trimming: 2 bases; junction bases outside the gene matches: 10. CDR3 nucleotides: TGTGCCAGCAGGCCCTCCGGGACAGGGGTCGCCTACGAGCAGTACTTC. Amino acids: CASRPSGTGVAYEQYF.

The rearrangement joins TRBV9 to TRBJ1-6; 8 bases are a match to TRBD1. The CDR3 covers 16 residues. V dropped 0 bases and J dropped 3; count of bases not matched to a gene: 2. CDR1 is SGDLS, CDR2 YYNGEE, per germline. CDR3 coding DNA: TGTGCCAGCAGCGTAGTGACAGGGGACTATAATTCACCCCTCCACTTT. Translated: CASSVVTGDYNSPLHF.

This chain connects TRBV19 to TRBJ1-1; D possibly corresponds to TRBD1 (6 bases). Germline assignment: CDR1 LNHDA and CDR2 SQIVND (reference sequence). Trimming took off 4 bases at V and 1 base at J, with 16 bases between the two ends. This CDR3 spans 16 amino acids. The CDR3 DNA sequence: TGTGCCAGTAGTAAGATTTCCGGGACAACGAACACTGAAGCTTTCTTT. It encodes CASSKISGTTNTEAFF.

DNA for the CDR3: TGTGCCTCACAGACAGGGATGGGAACGGATGGCTACACCTTC. Protein product: CASQTGMGTDGYTF. The J gene is TRBJ1-2, the V gene TRBV10-3, with TRBD1 identical over 7 bases. The junction had 15 bases not matched to a gene; V was cut back by 11 bases and J by 6 bases. This CDR3 spans 14 amino acids. The germline CDR1 and CDR2 sequences are ENHRY and SYGVKD.

The V call is TRBV25-1, the J call TRBJ2-7; D ambiguous. The germline V gene has CDR1 MGHDK and CDR2 SYGVNS. The V gene lost 7 bases and the J gene lost 0 bases, with 22 bases spanning the gap. CDR3 length equals 17 residues. CDR3 nucleotide sequence: TGTGCCAGCACTACGTCGGGTCCGACGATAAACTCCTACGAGCAGTACTTC. It translates to CASTTSGPTINSYEQYF.

V is TRBV19 and J is TRBJ1-1; TRBD1 matches 7 bases. Germline-derived CDR1 and CDR2 are LNHDA and SQIVND (reference sequence). The CDR3 loop spans 13 amino acids. J lost 1 base, V lost 10 bases, and 6 bases had no gene match. In DNA, the CDR3 is TGTGCCACCGGCAGGGGGTCGAACACTGAAGCTTTCTTT. Protein sequence: CATGRGSNTEAFF.

This clone was detected only a few times. The chain employs TRBV2 and TRBJ2-4; 10 bases match TRBD2. The CDR3 is 18 amino acids. Losses at the gene ends were 10 bases for V and 0 bases for J; bases not matched to a gene: 15. CDR1 and CDR2 (germline): SNHLY, FYNNEI. CDR3 sequence reads: CAIRRASGGTLAKNIQYF. The CDR3, as DNA: TGTGCCATCCGTCGGGCTAGCGGGGGAACCCTAGCCAAAAACATTCAGTACTTC.

The rearrangement links TRBV30 to TRBJ2-2; 10 nucleotides line up with TRBD1. The CDR3 sequence is 17 residues long. Germline trimming cut 1 base from V and 5 bases from J; bases unmatched to any gene: 10. Germline CDR1 is GTSNPN and CDR2 is SVGIG (reference sequence). The CDR3: CAWSGQGAVRWTGELFF. In DNA, the CDR3 is TGTGCCTGGAGTGGACAGGGGGCAGTCCGATGGACCGGGGAGCTGTTTTTT. Full variable domain (outside the CDR3, taken from reference TRBV30 and TRBJ2-2): SQTIHQWPATLVQPVGSPLSLECTVEGTSNPNLYWYRQAAGRGLQLLFYSVGIGQISSEVPQNLSASRPQDRQFILSSKKLLLSDSGFYLCAWSGQGAVRWTGELFFGEGSRLTVL.

The gene calls are TRBV9 and TRBJ2-2; TRBD1 agrees at 10 bases. Germline values: CDR1 SGDLS, CDR2 YYNGEE. V shed 0 bases and J 5 bases; nucleotides not matched to a gene: 13. There are 19 residues in the CDR3. The chain's CDR3 is CASSVGDWPGTGVTGELFF. The CDR3 DNA follows: TGTGCCAGCAGCGTAGGGGACTGGCCCGGGACAGGGGTAACCGGGGAGCTGTTTTTT.

The chain employs TRBV4-1 and TRBJ1-2; D call uncertain. The CDR3 is made up of 13 amino acids. Germline assignment: CDR1 MGHRA and CDR2 YSYEKL. With 1 base removed from V and 3 bases from J, the gap between germline ends came to 6 bases. CDR3 in amino acids: CASSQVTYYGYTF. In DNA, the CDR3 is TGCGCCAGCAGCCAAGTTACATACTATGGCTACACCTTC.

In DNA form, the CDR3 reads TGTGCCAGCAGTGGGACAGGGGTTTACTTGTCTGGGGCCAACGTCCTGACTTTC. This gives the protein CASSGTGVYLSGANVLTF. This sequence joins TRBV6-2 or TRBV6-3 and TRBJ2-6, with 10 bases matching TRBD1. Germline lookup yields CDR1 MNHEY and CDR2 SVGEGT. The V gene end was trimmed by 5 bases and the J gene end by 1 base; junction bases not matched to a gene: 8. CDR3 size: 18 residues.

V is TRBV6-5 and J is TRBJ2-7, with D perhaps TRBD1 (6 bases). The V gene lost 4 bases and the J gene lost 2 bases, with 12 bases spanning the gap. The CDR3 is 14 residues long. The germline V gene encodes CDR1 MNHEY and CDR2 SVGAGI. In DNA form, the CDR3 reads TGTGCCAGCAGTTCGGACAGTGACCCCTACGAGCAGTACTTC. Protein sequence: CASSSDSDPYEQYF.

The sample holds a few counts of this clone. The chain couples TRBV7-8 to TRBJ1-2, with D possibly TRBD1 on 5 matching bases. This CDR3 has 17 amino acids. V lost 5 bases, J lost 0 bases, and 19 bases lay in between. Per germline, CDR1 SGHVS and CDR2 FQNEAQ. CDR3 amino acids: CASSRDSTIPTNYGYTF. The CDR3 DNA reads as TGTGCCAGCAGCCGAGACAGTACCATCCCAACTAACTATGGCTACACCTTC.

CDR3 residues: CASEEGGRYSTDTQYF. DNA for the CDR3: TGTGCCAGCGAGGAGGGGGGGAGGTATAGCACAGATACGCAGTATTTT. The rearrangement uses TRBV7-2 and TRBJ2-3; possibly TRBD2 for D (7 bases). CDR3 length: 16 residues. Germline V gene lookup returns CDR1 SGHTA and CDR2 FQGNSA. V lost 8 bases and J 0 bases, leaving 18 bases between the germline ends.

The V gene is TRBV5-1, the J gene TRBJ2-7; D perhaps matches TRBD1 (5 bases). The CDR3 has 14 residues. The V end was cut by 4 bases, the J end by 3 bases, with 14 bases between. Germline V gene sequence: CDR1 SGHRS, CDR2 YFSETQ. CDR3 sequence (DNA): TGCGCCAGCAGCGATCAGGGATCAGGCTACGAGCAGTACTTC. The encoded protein is CASSDQGSGYEQYF.

This clone was found once. V gene TRBV5-6 combines with J gene TRBJ2-3, with TRBD2 identical over 10 bases. CDR1 is SGHDT, CDR2 YYEEEE, per germline. Trimming took 5 bases from V and 0 from J; bases not matched to a gene: 12. The CDR3 spans 18 residues. The chain's CDR3 is CASRVLAGTSPSTDTQYF. CDR3 coding DNA: TGTGCCAGCAGGGTACTAGCGGGGACGTCCCCTAGCACAGATACGCAGTATTTT.

This chain connects TRBV2 to TRBJ2-4, with D hard to call. CDR3 size: 13 residues. Germline lookup yields CDR1 SNHLY and CDR2 FYNNEI. The V gene lost 9 bases and the J gene lost 0 bases, with 9 bases spanning the gap. CDR3 loop: CASTQEAKNIQYF. The CDR3 DNA is TGTGCCAGTACTCAGGAAGCCAAAAACATTCAGTACTTC.

V gene TRBV19 combines with J gene TRBJ1-1, with D unclear. CDR3 length: 14 amino acids. Per the germline V gene, CDR1 is LNHDA and CDR2 is SQIVND (reference sequence). V was trimmed by 6 bases and J by 2 bases, leaving 13 bases between them. In DNA form, the CDR3 reads TGTGCCAGTAGGTCCGTCCGGGTTAACACTGAAGCTTTCTTT. Translating gives CASRSVRVNTEAFF.

The V call is TRBV27, the J call TRBJ1-2; D not resolved. The V end was cut by 3 bases, the J end by 1 base, with 9 bases between. This CDR3 has 14 amino acids. CDR1 is MNHEY and CDR2 is SMNVEV in the germline V gene (reference sequence). The CDR3 reads CASSFAGSNYGYTF. The DNA of the CDR3 is TGTGCCAGCAGTTTCGCAGGTAGTAACTATGGCTACACCTTC.

The gene calls are TRBV11-3 and TRBJ2-2, with D possibly TRBD1 on 6 matching bases. The CDR3 sequence is 15 residues long. Per the germline V gene, CDR1 is SGHNT and CDR2 is YENEEA. Trimming removed 3 bases from V and 4 bases from J, with 12 bases in between. CDR3 sequence reads: CASSFNRVGTGELFF. The CDR3 DNA reads as TGTGCCAGCAGCTTCAACAGGGTTGGCACCGGGGAGCTGTTTTTT.

The rearrangement joins TRBV9 to TRBJ2-7; perhaps TRBD2 as D (6 bases). Trimming left V 6 bases short and J 0 bases short, with 13 bases between. Germline CDR1 and CDR2: SGDLS and YYNGEE. The CDR3 is 14 residues long. DNA of the CDR3: TGTGCCAGCACCCCCGGGGGTAGCTCCTACGAGCAGTACTTC. Amino acid sequence: CASTPGGSSYEQYF.

The CDR3 reads CASSPPGADGYTF. Written as DNA, the CDR3 is TGTGCCAGCTCACCACCGGGGGCAGATGGCTACACCTTC. The J gene is TRBJ1-2, the V gene TRBV18; perhaps TRBD1 as D (6 bases). This CDR3 has 13 residues. The germline V gene has CDR1 KGHSH and CDR2 LQKENI. Trimming took off 0 bases at V and 6 bases at J, with 8 bases between the two ends. Full variable domain (rest looked up from reference TRBV18 and TRBJ1-2): NAGVMQNPRHLVRRRGQEARLRCSPMKGHSHVYWYRQLPEEGLKFMVYLQKENIIDESGMPKERFSAEFPKEGPSILRIQQVVRGDSAAYFCASSPPGADGYTFGSGTRLTVV.

This chain joins TRBV30 and TRBJ2-5; TRBD2 agrees at 7 bases. Germline V gene lookup returns CDR1 GTSNPN and CDR2 SVGIG (reference sequence). The J segment lost 5 bases and the V segment lost 0 bases, leaving 6 bases of the junction unmatched. The CDR3 has 14 amino acids. CDR3 in DNA: TGTGCCTGGAGTGTACCAGCGGGGTTGGAGACCCAGTACTTC. This encodes CAWSVPAGLETQYF.

J is TRBJ1-1 and V is TRBV6-2 or TRBV6-3; 10 bases are a match to TRBD1. J was trimmed by 2 bases and V by 5 bases; bases with no gene match: 8. The CDR3 consists of 16 residues. From germline, CDR1 is MNHEY and CDR2 SVGEGT. Written as DNA, the CDR3 is TGTGCCAGCAGTGCCCGACAGGGGGCTGGCAACACTGAAGCTTTCTTT. Protein sequence: CASSARQGAGNTEAFF.

CDR3 amino acids: CASSFHHRDRYNEQFF. For the CDR3, the DNA is TGTGCCAGCAGCTTTCACCACCGGGACAGATACAATGAGCAGTTCTTC. V and J are TRBV7-8 and TRBJ2-1; 7 nucleotides agree with TRBD1. The CDR3 extends over 16 amino acids. The ends lost 3 bases at V and 4 bases at J; junction bases unmatched: 9. Germline assignment: CDR1 SGHVS and CDR2 FQNEAQ.

V is TRBV6-6 and J is TRBJ1-5; D is unclear. V was cut by 7 bases and J by 4 bases, with 8 bases left in between. Germline CDR1 MNHNY, CDR2 SVGAGI (reference sequence). There are 12 residues in the CDR3. Written as DNA, the CDR3 is TGTGCCAGCACCCTAGAAAATCAGCCCCAGCATTTT. It codes for CASTLENQPQHF.

The J gene is TRBJ2-7, the V gene TRBV6-6; tentative D call: TRBD1 (6 bases). Germline CDR1 and CDR2: MNHNY and SVGAGI (reference sequence). Trimming removed 3 bases at V and 4 bases at J, with 16 bases between. The CDR3 has 15 residues. In DNA, the CDR3 is TGTGCCAGCAGTTATATTTCAGGGGAACAGTACGAGCAGTACTTC. It yields the protein CASSYISGEQYEQYF.

The chain couples TRBV12-5 to TRBJ1-6; tentative D call: TRBD1 (5 bases). V was pared by 0 bases and J by 13 bases, with 22 bases between. Germline V gene lookup returns CDR1 LGHNT and CDR2 FRNRAP. The CDR3 runs 17 residues. The CDR3 sequence is CASGLVLLQAPSSPLHF. The CDR3 DNA is TGTGCTAGTGGTTTGGTCTTACTACAGGCCCCTAGTTCGCCCCTCCACTTT.